The 7 T cell receptor beta chains presented below share a single source sample, sequenced in a study of blood T cell repertoires in COVID-19. Profiled with immunoSEQ multiplex PCR; TCRdb holds only in-frame clones, not every one. Among about 260,000 clones, 84% were seen once, and the ten largest hold 7.5% to 9%. The specimen was peripheral blood. The receptors shown here come from a human donor in a cohort sampled during active COVID-19.

The gene calls are TRBV20-1 and TRBJ2-1; 9 bases match TRBD2. Trimming took 3 bases from V and 11 from J; bases not matched to a gene: 11. The CDR3 extends over 14 amino acids. Germline-derived CDR1 and CDR2 are DFQATT and SNEGSKA (reference sequence). The DNA of the CDR3 is TGCAGTGCTAGTACGAGCGGGAGGACTAACAAGCAGTTCTTC. Its translation is CSASTSGRTNKQFF.

V usage is TRBV15 and J usage is TRBJ1-2, with TRBD1 identical over 10 bases. Germline values: CDR1 LNHNV, CDR2 YYDKDF (reference sequence). Germline trimming cut 3 bases from V and 4 bases from J; bases unmatched to any gene: 5. This CDR3 has 15 residues. CDR3 bases: TGTGCCACCAGCAGCTCGGGACAGGGGACCTATGGCTACACCTTC. Its translation: CATSSSGQGTYGYTF.

The V gene is TRBV18, the J gene TRBJ1-2; D unclear. The germline V gene encodes CDR1 KGHSH and CDR2 LQKENI. This CDR3 contains 15 residues. V was clipped by 2 bases and J by 7 bases, with 17 bases between them. CDR3 loop: CASSPSSEGLGGYTF. CDR3 nucleotides: TGTGCCAGCTCACCATCGAGTGAGGGATTAGGTGGCTACACCTTC.

The V gene is TRBV4-2, the J gene TRBJ2-1; 13 bases line up with TRBD2. V shed 4 bases and J 6 bases; nucleotides not matched to a gene: 15. The germline gives CDR1 LGHNA, CDR2 YNFKEQ. The length of the CDR3 is 19 residues. In nucleotides, the CDR3 is TGTGCCAGCAGCCCAATTGGACTAGCGGGAGCACCCGGAACCAATGAGCAGTTCTTC. Translation gives CASSPIGLAGAPGTNEQFF.

The J gene is TRBJ2-7, the V gene TRBV4-2; D is unclear. The germline gives CDR1 LGHNA, CDR2 YNFKEQ. CDR3 length equals 12 residues. V lost 4 bases and J 2 bases, leaving 6 bases between the germline ends. CDR3: CASSPGTYEQYF. The DNA for the CDR3 is TGTGCCAGCAGCCCAGGTACCTACGAGCAGTACTTC.

The chain joins TRBV5-8 to TRBJ2-6; 8 positions match TRBD1. The CDR3 is made up of 15 amino acids. Germline V gene sequence: CDR1 SGHTS, CDR2 YDEGEE. V shed 5 bases and J 4 bases; nucleotides not matched to a gene: 5. Here the CDR3 DNA reads TGTGCCAGCAGAGTCAGGGGGCTGGGGGCCAACGTCCTGACTTTC. Protein product: CASRVRGLGANVLTF.

The chain couples TRBV6-4 to TRBJ2-1; the D gene is possibly TRBD2 (5 bases). Trimming took 4 bases from V and 6 from J, leaving 13 bases between them. There are 14 residues in the CDR3. The germline V gene has CDR1 MRHNA and CDR2 SNTAGT. The CDR3 spells CASSARARGNEQFF. CDR3 sequence (DNA): TGTGCCAGCAGTGCCCGGGCCCGGGGCAATGAGCAGTTCTTC.